The clone carrying this T cell receptor (beta chain) was counted a few times. This record comes from a study of T cell changes during pregnancy in multiple sclerosis. Trimming took off 1 base at V and 3 bases at J, with 7 bases between the two ends. The CDR3 runs 14 residues. The V gene's germline CDR1 is MNHNS and CDR2 SASEGT. Data came from immunoSEQ multiplex PCR; TCRdb stores just in-frame clones and leaves some out. In the table there are about 43,000 clones, around 90% of which are singletons. This clonotype originated in a female donor with multiple sclerosis, enrolled in a pregnancy study. Input material: PBMCs (not recorded whether the cells were cultured). The V gene is TRBV6-1, the J gene TRBJ2-1; D gene uncertain. CDR3 in DNA: TGTGCCAGCAGTGAAGGGGATGTCTACAATGAGCAGTTCTTC. Amino acid sequence: CASSEGDVYNEQFF.